Sequencing of this T cell receptor beta chain was carried out in a study of blood T cell repertoires in COVID-19. Participants were aged 18 to 89 years from around 26 US areas. Exposed enrollees had met someone with a PCR-confirmed or clinician-diagnosed COVID-19 case at some point within the 2 weeks before study entry. Germline CDR1 reads SNHLY; CDR2 reads FYNNEI. V lost 6 bases, J lost 0 bases, and 18 bases lay in between. The CDR3 spans 17 residues. This clone was observed a single time. The method was immunoSEQ multiplex PCR; TCRdb's version includes in-frame clones alone and lacks a portion of them. The table lists 350,000 or so clones, around nine tenths of them singletons.

Sequencing used PBMCs or T cells enriched from blood (not recorded which). This receptor was identified in a woman aged 25 to 39 who had been exposed to COVID-19. The V gene is TRBV2, the J gene TRBJ1-3; D remains unclear. The DNA for the CDR3 is TGTGCCAGCAGCCCACTAGTAGCACACAGCTCTGGAAACACCATATATTTT. It is translated as CASSPLVAHSSGNTIYF.